These 4 T cell receptor beta chains originate from one sample sequenced in a study of ipilimumab plus nivolumab after autologous stem cell transplantation. Measured with immunoSEQ multiplex PCR; TCRdb has only the in-frame clones, and not every one. This table holds 84,000 or so clones, 75% to 85% found once. Sequences were derived from PBMCs, sampled in a trial of ipilimumab plus nivolumab as post-transplant consolidation. Receptor source: a male donor with diffuse large B-cell lymphoma.

The rearrangement uses TRBV10-3 and TRBJ2-5; 16 bases fit TRBD2. The CDR3 sequence is 15 residues long. Germline V gene data show CDR1 as ENHRY and CDR2 as SYGVKD. After removal of 6 bases from V and 4 bases from J, the junction contained 2 bases not matched to a gene. The CDR3 DNA reads TGTGCCATCAGGGGACTAGCGGGGGGGCGAGAGACCCAGTACTTC. It specifies CAIRGLAGGRETQYF.

The chain joins TRBV5-1 to TRBJ2-5; D assignment may be TRBD1 or TRBD2 (6 bases each). The length of the CDR3 is 14 residues. Trimming shortened V by 4 bases and J by 5 bases, and 15 bases separated the two germline ends. Germline CDR1 reads SGHRS; CDR2 reads YFSETQ. As DNA, the CDR3 is TGCGCCAGCAGCCCGGGGGCTGGCGTCGAGACCCAGTACTTC. Translating it yields CASSPGAGVETQYF.

V and J are TRBV7-3 and TRBJ1-1, with no clear D. The germline V gene has CDR1 SGHTA and CDR2 FQGTGA. The CDR3 extends over 12 amino acids. Trimming took 5 bases from V and 6 from J, leaving 10 bases between them. CDR3 protein: CASSMRGSEAFF. The CDR3 region has the DNA TGTGCCAGCAGCATGCGAGGGTCTGAAGCTTTCTTT.

The rearrangement links TRBV2 to TRBJ2-3; 9 positions match TRBD1. Trimming cost V 6 bases and J 3 bases; bases outside gene matches: 7. Germline V gene lookup returns CDR1 SNHLY and CDR2 FYNNEI. The CDR3 has 15 amino acids. The CDR3 DNA reads as TGTGCCAGCAGAGGGACAGGGATTGGGACAGATACGCAGTATTTT. Protein product: CASRGTGIGTDTQYF.